This TCR beta chain was documented in a study of Ad26.COV2.S vaccination and SARS-CoV-2 variants. General observations from the study: For non-spike TCRs, breadth in vaccine recipients resembled that in placebo recipients.

The CDR3 spans 17 residues. Germline CDR1 SGHRS, CDR2 YFSETQ. V shed 0 bases and J 4 bases; nucleotides not matched to a gene: 4. The protocol was immunoSEQ multiplex PCR, while the TCRdb copy is restricted to in-frame clones and leaves out a portion. The sample shows about 280,000 clones, over 75% of them seen only once. As for this clone: Its target is unknown.

The treatment: 15 to 20 received Ad26.COV2.S at low or high dose, single or two shots; roughly five received placebo; per-sample allocation not given. The samples were gathered on day 63 after the first injection of vaccine or placebo. The sample here was peripheral blood, taken in a trial of Ad26.COV2.S vaccine versus placebo. The clonotype originates from a person aged 18-65 years who received the Ad26.COV2.S COVID-19 vaccine or a placebo. This chain links TRBV5-1 with TRBJ2-3; 14 bases fit TRBD2. The CDR3 nucleotides are TGCGCCAGCAGCTTGGGACTAGCGGGAGGGTCGGCAGATACGCAGTATTTT. The encoded protein is CASSLGLAGGSADTQYF.